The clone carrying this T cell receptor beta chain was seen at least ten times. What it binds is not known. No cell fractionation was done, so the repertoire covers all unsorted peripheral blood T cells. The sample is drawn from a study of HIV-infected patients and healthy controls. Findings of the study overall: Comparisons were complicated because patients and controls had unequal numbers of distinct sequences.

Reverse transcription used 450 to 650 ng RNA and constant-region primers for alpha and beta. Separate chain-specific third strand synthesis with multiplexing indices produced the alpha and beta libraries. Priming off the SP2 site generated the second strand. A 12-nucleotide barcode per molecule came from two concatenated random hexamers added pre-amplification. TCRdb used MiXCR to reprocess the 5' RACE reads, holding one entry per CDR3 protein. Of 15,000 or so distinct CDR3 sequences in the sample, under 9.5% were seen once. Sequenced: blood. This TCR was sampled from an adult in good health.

The CDR3 sequence: CASSSKTETNEKLFF. CDR3 coding DNA: TGTGCCAGCAGCTCCAAAACAGAGACTAATGAAAAACTGTTTTTT. The rearrangement links TRBV5-4 to TRBJ1-4; D call uncertain. The CDR3 consists of 15 residues. Looked up from germline, CDR1 is SGHNT and CDR2 is YYREEE (reference sequence). The ends were cut back, 3 bases at V and 2 bases at J, with 11 bases in the middle.